This T cell receptor beta chain was sequenced during a study of CD8+ T cells in alopecia areata listed by TCRdb under 2018. Looking at the study overall: Treated patients were enrolled in an open-label pilot trial of oral tofacitinib, 5 to 10 mg twice daily, for moderate-to-severe alopecia areata. Tofacitinib was given for 6 to 18 months, followed by 6 months of follow-up off drug to assess delayed response and recurrence. In both human patients and the C3H/HeJ mouse model, the study applied high-throughput TCRbeta sequencing to look at T cell clonal expansion in alopecia areata. Scalp tissue and sorted CD4+ and CD8+ peripheral blood T cells from patchy and totalis/universalis alopecia areata patients and from healthy controls were covered by human TCRbeta sequencing. Biopsies were taken from tofacitinib-treated patients at baseline and at 4 and 24 weeks of treatment, and a later scalp biopsy was taken in several of the tofacitinib-treated patients. Scalp clonality was compared among normal scalp (n=4), patchy alopecia areata scalp (n=8), and alopecia totalis/universalis scalp (n=8). RNA was extracted with the PAXgene miRNA kit for fixed scalp, the miRNeasy kit for PBMCs, and the RNeasy kit for mouse skin. TCRbeta CDR3 regions were amplified by immunoSEQ multiplex PCR using 35 Vbeta forward and 13 Jbeta reverse primers. Broader findings and caveats from the paper: Higher clonality and more expanded CD8+ clones were observed in lesional scalp than in normal scalp, particularly in alopecia totalis/universalis, a finding suggestive of antigenic drive. Resident alphabeta T cells in normal human skin are also sequenced, complicating scalp TCR repertoire analysis, unlike mouse skin dominated by gammadelta T cells. Compared with mice, TCR sequences shared between patients were less clear, possibly partly because of HLA diversity across the patient population.

CDR1 is given as SGDLS and CDR2 as YYNGEE, both from the germline V gene. Reading from cysteine to phenylalanine, the CDR3 counts 14 amino acids. Solely the CDR3 DNA is kept, with 42 bases framed from the first base. The trim is 0 bases for V and 3 bases for J, with a gap of 6 bases between the germline ends. This sample's time point label indicates: baseline before oral tofacitinib. From alopecia areata patients, peripheral blood was collected along with lesional scalp punch biopsies. PBMCs were isolated by density centrifugation and stained for CD3, CD4 and CD8, and CD4+ and CD8+ T cells were sorted on a FACSAria. As for this clone: The clone's antigen remains unknown. No qualities accompany the bases; no much larger clone lies one base away.

Receptor libraries were prepared by the immunoSEQ multiplex PCR assay. To provide template for TCR sequencing, every sample had RNA extracted and reverse transcribed into cDNA. SuperScript III was used to make first-strand cDNA, primed with a 2:1 mix of oligo-dT and random hexamers. Amplification bias was assessed with a synthetic immune receptor repertoire, and residual bias was removed computationally. The authors processed their data as follows. After raw reads were preprocessed to remove errors, the CDR3 was defined following IMGT conventions as running from the conserved cysteine to phenylalanine. Clonality was computed by normalizing Shannon entropy by log2 of the number of productive unique TCRs and subtracting the result from 1. Scalp TCRbeta sequences were cross-referenced with sorted blood CD4 and CD8 repertoires so that the CD4 or CD8 identity of scalp clones could be inferred. TCRdb holds this immuneACCESS table with in-frame rearrangements only. Some clones are missing; in checked studies, unresolved V genes explain under half, and the rest has no known cause. That table supplies the V and J calls and clone size; D and trimming were determined from the DNA. Within this sample are almost 250,000 clones, with 67% of them counted one time only. The ten largest clones take up approximately 1.2% of the sample.

The source material was CD4+ T cells sorted from blood, sampled at week 0. Recombination connected TRBV9 to TRBJ1-4; no D gene is confidently identified. The clonotype originates from a human donor with alopecia areata. The CDR3 amino acid sequence is: CASSVGAANEKLFF. The bases are TGTGCCAGCAGCGTAGGGGCAGCTAATGAAAAACTGTTTTTT.